This T cell receptor beta chain was captured by sequencing in a study of blood T cell repertoires in COVID-19. The overall study: The study drew acute and convalescent COVID-19 samples from the United States, Italy and Spain. Nucleic acid was either cDNA or gDNA, and it came from T cells, B-cell-depleted T cells, or PBMCs.

This clone was recorded once. Under the authors' procedure: Cell counts per sample came from amplifying reference gene primers. The assay was immunoSEQ multiplex PCR, and TCRdb's table has in-frame clones only and misses some. The DNA was the basis for D and trimming; V, J and clone size are from that table. The table has about 150,000 clones, 87% seen once. The sequence was collected from a woman in her fifties or sixties with active or convalescent COVID-19. Specimen: peripheral blood.

Here the CDR3 DNA reads TGCGCCAGCAGCCAAGATCTAGTAACAGGTGGATACTATGGCTACACCTTC. It encodes CASSQDLVTGGYYGYTF. The chain employs TRBV4-3 and TRBJ1-2, with D possibly being TRBD1 (5 bases). This CDR3 comprises 17 residues. CDR1 and CDR2 from the germline V gene are LGHNA and YSLEER. Deletions cut 0 bases from V and 3 bases from J, with 17 bases between.